The rows below give T cell receptor beta chains drawn from one sample of a study of blood T cell repertoires in COVID-19. Repertoires were generated with immunoSEQ multiplex PCR, while TCRdb's copy carries only in-frame clones and drops some. The sample shows some 130,000 clones, 88% of them seen only once. Input material: peripheral blood. These receptors came from a man aged 50 or older with acute or convalescent COVID-19. Both conserved end residues are part of each CDR3. A D gene is named only where the DNA matches it firmly. Expanded clones are given a class, and other clones once, few, many or no size at all.

V: TRBV9; J: TRBJ1-1; D: TRBD1; size: .; DNA: TGTGCCAGCAGCGCGGGACAGATGAACACTGAAGCTTTCTTT; CDR3: CASSAGQMNTEAFF
V: TRBV2; J: TRBJ1-4; D: .; size: .; DNA: TGTGCCAGCACTAAGGACAGCCATAATGAAAAACTGTTTTTT; CDR3: CASTKDSHNEKLFF
V: TRBV28; J: TRBJ1-5; D: TRBD1; size: once; DNA: TGTGCCAGCAGTTTCTTTGGGGACAGGAATCAGCCCCAGCATTTT; CDR3: CASSFFGDRNQPQHF
V: TRBV6-5; J: TRBJ1-1; D: TRBD1; size: .; DNA: TGTGCCAGCAGTTTCCTCACAGGGGGCAGAACTGAAGCTTTCTTT; CDR3: CASSFLTGGRTEAFF
V: TRBV7-9; J: TRBJ1-2; D: .; size: few; DNA: TGTGCCAGCAGCTTAGTAGAGGCGGGAGGCTACACCTTC; CDR3: CASSLVEAGGYTF
V: TRBV6-6; J: TRBJ2-3; D: TRBD2; size: .; DNA: TGTGCCAGCACCCCGAGGACTAGCGGCACAGATACGCAGTATTTT; CDR3: CASTPRTSGTDTQYF
V: TRBV7-2; J: TRBJ2-1; D: .; size: .; DNA: TGTGCCAGCAGCTTCGCGGGACAGTCCTACAATGAGCAGTTCTTC; CDR3: CASSFAGQSYNEQFF
V: TRBV9; J: TRBJ1-2; D: .; size: .; DNA: TGTGCCAGCAGCGTAGCCCCGAACTATGGCTACACCTTC; CDR3: CASSVAPNYGYTF
V: TRBV7-9; J: TRBJ1-4; D: .; size: .; DNA: TGTGCCAGCAGTTCGATGGGGGGAGCTAATGAAAAACTGTTTTTT; CDR3: CASSSMGGANEKLFF
V: TRBV7-2; J: TRBJ1-1; D: TRBD1; size: .; DNA: TGTGCCAGCAGCACTAGACAGGGGGCGAACCCCACTGAAGCTTTCTTT; CDR3: CASSTRQGANPTEAFF
V: TRBV19; J: TRBJ1-5; D: TRBD1; size: .; DNA: TGTGCCAGTAGTAGGGGGACAGGGGGCATTAATCAGCCCCAGCATTTT; CDR3: CASSRGTGGINQPQHF
V: TRBV4-1; J: TRBJ1-3; D: .; size: once; DNA: TGCGCCAGCAGCCAAGGCCCCAGGTCCGGAAACACCATATATTTT; CDR3: CASSQGPRSGNTIYF
V: TRBV28; J: TRBJ1-1; D: TRBD1; size: .; DNA: TGTGCCAGCAGTTGGGTAGGACAGGGTAGAACTGAAGCTTTCTTT; CDR3: CASSWVGQGRTEAFF
V: TRBV20-1; J: TRBJ2-6; D: .; size: few; DNA: TGCAGTGCTACTAGGGGCAACGTCCTGACTTTC; CDR3: CSATRGNVLTF
V: TRBV27; J: TRBJ1-1; D: TRBD1; size: .; DNA: TGTGCCAGCAGTCTCCGGGACAGGGGCTTCGCTGAAGCTTTCTTT; CDR3: CASSLRDRGFAEAFF
V: TRBV30; J: TRBJ2-7; D: .; size: .; DNA: TGTGCCTGGAGTGTGGGGCAGAGTAACGGGCAGTACTTC; CDR3: CAWSVGQSNGQYF
V: TRBV9; J: TRBJ1-6; D: .; size: .; DNA: TGTGCCAGCAGCGTAGGGGGGCGCGATAATTCACCCCTCCACTTT; CDR3: CASSVGGRDNSPLHF
V: TRBV7-2; J: TRBJ1-5; D: .; size: .; DNA: TGTGCCAGCAGCTTAGTAGGGGCCCTGTCCACTCAGCCCCAGCATTTT; CDR3: CASSLVGALSTQPQHF
V: TRBV7-9; J: TRBJ1-2; D: .; size: .; DNA: TGTGCCAGCAGCTCCTTTCACACGGGGGGCGGCTATGGCTACACCTTC; CDR3: CASSSFHTGGGYGYTF
V: TRBV19; J: TRBJ1-5; D: TRBD1; size: few; DNA: TGTGCCAGTAGTATAACTCGAGGACAGGGTGGCAATCAGCCCCAGCATTTT; CDR3: CASSITRGQGGNQPQHF
V: TRBV5-6; J: TRBJ1-2; D: TRBD1; size: .; DNA: TGTGCCAGCAGCTTGGCCAGAAAGGACAGGGTTGGGGGCTACACCTTC; CDR3: CASSLARKDRVGGYTF
V: TRBV6-1; J: TRBJ2-3; D: .; size: .; DNA: TGTGCCACCGTCGGAACAATCGGGGCAGATACGCAGTATTTT; CDR3: CATVGTIGADTQYF
V: TRBV5-6; J: TRBJ1-4; D: .; size: once; DNA: TGTGCCAGCAGTTCCAGGGCGATGGATGAAAAACTGTTTTTT; CDR3: CASSSRAMDEKLFF
V: TRBV19; J: TRBJ2-1; D: .; size: .; DNA: TGTGCCAGTAGTGGTCCCGGGGGTAAGTCCTACAATGAGCAGTTCTTC; CDR3: CASSGPGGKSYNEQFF
V: TRBV12-3/TRBV12-4; J: TRBJ1-2; D: .; size: .; DNA: TGTGCCAGCTCCTTAAGCCGTTTATATGGCTACACCTTC; CDR3: CASSLSRLYGYTF
V: TRBV11-2; J: TRBJ1-1; D: .; size: .; DNA: TGTGCCAGCAGCACAGACAGGCTACTGTGGGGGAACACTGAAGCTTTCTTT; CDR3: CASSTDRLLWGNTEAFF
V: TRBV19; J: TRBJ2-6; D: TRBD2; size: .; DNA: TGTGCCAGTAGTATAGATCGACTAGCGGCAAACTCTGGGGCCAACGTCCTGACTTTC; CDR3: CASSIDRLAANSGANVLTF
V: TRBV6-5; J: TRBJ1-2; D: .; size: .; DNA: TGTGCCACCACTCCAGGGGATGGCTACACCTTC; CDR3: CATTPGDGYTF
V: TRBV5-6; J: TRBJ1-1; D: .; size: .; DNA: TGTGCCAGCAGCTTCGGGGACACTGAAGCTTTCTTT; CDR3: CASSFGDTEAFF
V: TRBV27; J: TRBJ1-1; D: .; size: .; DNA: TGTGCCAGCAGTTTAAGGGAGCCCAGCACTGAAGCTTTCTTT; CDR3: CASSLREPSTEAFF
V: TRBV28; J: TRBJ1-2; D: TRBD1; size: .; DNA: TGTGCCAGCAGCCGGGACAGACGCTATGGCTACACCTTC; CDR3: CASSRDRRYGYTF
V: TRBV9; J: TRBJ2-2; D: .; size: .; DNA: TGTGCCAGCAGCGTAGGAGGTCCCGGGGAGCTGTTTTTT; CDR3: CASSVGGPGELFF
V: TRBV27; J: TRBJ2-1; D: TRBD2; size: once; DNA: TGTGCCAGCAGTACCTACCTCGGGACTAGCGGTAGCAATGAGCAGTTCTTC; CDR3: CASSTYLGTSGSNEQFF
V: TRBV5-4; J: TRBJ1-2; D: .; size: .; DNA: TGTGCCAGCAGCCTAATGACGGGTAACTATGGCTACACCTTC; CDR3: CASSLMTGNYGYTF
V: TRBV9; J: TRBJ2-3; D: TRBD1; size: .; DNA: TGTGCCAGCAGCGTCGGGACAGGGAGTGCAGATACGCAGTATTTT; CDR3: CASSVGTGSADTQYF
V: TRBV3-1/TRBV3-2; J: TRBJ1-3; D: .; size: .; DNA: TGTGCCAGCAGCCAACGGGTTAGCCTCTCTGGAAACACCATATATTTT; CDR3: CASSQRVSLSGNTIYF
V: TRBV7-9; J: TRBJ1-2; D: .; size: .; DNA: TGTGCCAGCAGCTTAGTAAATACTGCCAACTATGGCTACACCTTC; CDR3: CASSLVNTANYGYTF
V: TRBV5-1; J: TRBJ2-1; D: TRBD2; size: .; DNA: TGCGCCAGCAGCTTGGAAGCTAGCGGGTTAGTCGATCCGTTCTTC; CDR3: CASSLEASGLVDPFF
V: TRBV15; J: TRBJ1-5; D: .; size: few; DNA: TGTGCCACCAGCAGAGATTGGCAGTCCAATCAGCCCCAGCATTTT; CDR3: CATSRDWQSNQPQHF
V: TRBV7-2; J: TRBJ2-7; D: .; size: .; DNA: TGTGCCAGCAGCTCCAGCCTAATGAGGGGGGAGCAGTACTTC; CDR3: CASSSSLMRGEQYF
V: TRBV16; J: TRBJ2-1; D: .; size: .; DNA: TGTGCCAGCATCCGCCGGGATGAGCAGTTCTTC; CDR3: CASIRRDEQFF
V: TRBV30; J: TRBJ2-1; D: TRBD2; size: once; DNA: TGTGCCTGGAGGGGCCTAGCGGGATACAATGAGCAGTTCTTC; CDR3: CAWRGLAGYNEQFF
V: TRBV11-2; J: TRBJ1-2; D: .; size: .; DNA: TGTGCCAGCAGCTTATCTGGGCTCGACTACACCTTC; CDR3: CASSLSGLDYTF
V: TRBV5-1; J: TRBJ1-2; D: .; size: .; DNA: TGCGCCAGCAGTGATCAGGGGCCCTTCTACACCTTC; CDR3: CASSDQGPFYTF
V: TRBV5-1; J: TRBJ2-5; D: .; size: .; DNA: TGCGCCAGCAGCTTGGTTCCAGGGCCAGAGACCCAGTACTTC; CDR3: CASSLVPGPETQYF
V: TRBV24-1; J: TRBJ1-2; D: TRBD1; size: .; DNA: TGTGCCACCAGTGACCCCGGACAGGGTTATGTAGGTGGCTACACCTTC; CDR3: CATSDPGQGYVGGYTF
V: TRBV5-1; J: TRBJ2-2; D: TRBD2; size: .; DNA: TGCGCCAGCAGCCCCGGGACTAGCGGGGATCCCACCGGGGAGCTGTTTTTT; CDR3: CASSPGTSGDPTGELFF
V: TRBV19; J: TRBJ1-5; D: TRBD1; size: .; DNA: TGTGCCAGTAAGGACAGGGACAATCAGCCCCAGCATTTT; CDR3: CASKDRDNQPQHF
V: TRBV7-9; J: TRBJ2-3; D: TRBD1; size: .; DNA: TGTGCCAGCAGCCCCGGACAGGGGGCGTCAGATACGCAGTATTTT; CDR3: CASSPGQGASDTQYF
V: TRBV2; J: TRBJ2-6; D: .; size: .; DNA: TGTGCCAGCAGTCTAACAGTCGGGGCCAACGTCCTGACTTTC; CDR3: CASSLTVGANVLTF
V: TRBV9; J: TRBJ1-2; D: TRBD1; size: .; DNA: TGTGCCAGCAGCGTAGTGACAGGGGGCGTTTCGGACTATGGCTACACCTTC; CDR3: CASSVVTGGVSDYGYTF
V: TRBV7-3; J: TRBJ2-2; D: .; size: .; DNA: TGTGCCAGCAGCCGATCCGGACTTTTCACCGGGGAGCTGTTTTTT; CDR3: CASSRSGLFTGELFF
V: TRBV10-2; J: TRBJ2-7; D: TRBD2; size: once; DNA: TGCGCCAGCGGGTTAGCGGGGGCTCTCTCCTACGAGCAGTACTTC; CDR3: CASGLAGALSYEQYF